Listed below are T cell receptor beta chains from one sample, sequenced in a study of blood T cell repertoires in COVID-19. TCRdb's table, derived via immunoSEQ multiplex PCR, lists solely in-frame clones and lacks some. The repertoire holds about 190,000 clones, with 90% as singletons. The sequenced sample was peripheral blood. The receptors originated from a man aged 50 to 60 with acute or convalescent COVID-19. Each CDR3 is given with its conserved first and last residue. A D gene is named only where the DNA matches it firmly. Clone sizes are given selectively: once, few, many, or a class where the clone is expanded.

D gene	V gene	J gene	clone size	CDR3 DNA	CDR3 protein
.	TRBV19	TRBJ2-4	.	TGTGCCAGTAGTATCGAAAACATTCAGTACTTC	CASSIENIQYF
.	TRBV2	TRBJ1-5	.	TGTGCCAGCAGTGCGATGCGGGACAGCAATCAGCCCCAGCATTTT	CASSAMRDSNQPQHF
.	TRBV7-9	TRBJ2-2	.	TGTGCCAGCAGCCACCGGGACACCCCCTACACCGGGGAGCTGTTTTTT	CASSHRDTPYTGELFF
.	TRBV28	TRBJ1-4	once	TGTGCCAGCAGTTCGGGTGGCGGTGAAAAACTGTTTTTT	CASSSGGGEKLFF
TRBD1	TRBV2	TRBJ2-7	.	TGTGCCAGCAAAACGGGACAGCTCTCCTCCGAGCAGTACTTC	CASKTGQLSSEQYF
TRBD2	TRBV10-3	TRBJ2-5	.	TGTGCCATCAGTGGGACTAGCGGAACCCAAGAGACCCAGTACTTC	CAISGTSGTQETQYF
.	TRBV2	TRBJ1-6	.	TGTGCCAGCAGTGAGGGCAGGGTCCATTCACCCCTCCACTTT	CASSEGRVHSPLHF
.	TRBV11-2	TRBJ2-5	.	TGTGCCAGCAGCACCCGACGACGAACAGCATTGGAGACCCAGTACTTC	CASSTRRRTALETQYF
.	TRBV7-6	TRBJ1-5	.	TGTGCCAGCAGCTTAGGGGTAGGAGCCCGTCAGCCCCAGCATTTT	CASSLGVGARQPQHF
.	TRBV5-6	TRBJ2-7	once	TGTGCCAGCAGCTTAATTTGGCAGGGTCTTCCCTACGAGCAGTACTTC	CASSLIWQGLPYEQYF
.	TRBV15	TRBJ2-5	.	TGTGCCACCAGCAGAGTGGGCAGACAAGAGACCCAGTACTTC	CATSRVGRQETQYF
.	TRBV28	TRBJ1-2	.	TGTGCCAGCAGTACCGCCGGGGGGAGGGGGTACTATGGCTACACCTTC	CASSTAGGRGYYGYTF
TRBD2	TRBV6-5	TRBJ2-5	.	TGTGCCAGCAGTTTGGCCCCGGGAGGGCCTGAGACCCAGTACTTC	CASSLAPGGPETQYF
TRBD1	TRBV5-4	TRBJ1-1	.	TGTGCCAGCAGCCAGGGACAGACGAACACTGAAGCTTTCTTT	CASSQGQTNTEAFF
.	TRBV18	TRBJ2-5	.	TGTGCCAGCTCATCACGACTAGAAGAGACCCAGTACTTC	CASSSRLEETQYF
.	TRBV14	TRBJ1-2	.	TGTGCCAGCAGCCAAGAACCAAGGAACAGGATCTATGGCTACACCTTC	CASSQEPRNRIYGYTF
.	TRBV24-1	TRBJ2-2	.	TGTGCCACCAGTGATCCCAGGGACACCGGGGAGCTGTTTTTT	CATSDPRDTGELFF
TRBD1	TRBV4-1	TRBJ1-4	once	TGCGCCAGCAGCCAACAAGGGACAGGGGCTCTACTAATTGAAAAACTGTTTTTT	CASSQQGTGALLIEKLFF
TRBD1	TRBV6-5	TRBJ1-4	.	TGTGCCAGCAGCGGGGGGACAGGCTTTGAAAAACTGTTTTTT	CASSGGTGFEKLFF
.	TRBV29-1	TRBJ2-3	once	TGCAGCGTTGAGGCTAGCCGGAACGCAGATACGCAGTATTTT	CSVEASRNADTQYF
.	TRBV14	TRBJ2-2	once	TGTGCCAGCAGCCAGGATACAGGAATCAACACCGGGGAGCTGTTTTTT	CASSQDTGINTGELFF
TRBD1	TRBV18	TRBJ2-3	once	TGTGCCAGCTCACCAGTCAGGGGGCCAGATACGCAGTATTTT	CASSPVRGPDTQYF
.	TRBV23-1	TRBJ1-5	once	TGCGCCAGCGGACCAGGGGCACGATCGAATCAGCCCCAGCATTTT	CASGPGARSNQPQHF
TRBD2	TRBV5-1	TRBJ2-1	.	TGCGCCAGCAGCCCCAGTAGCGGGAGGGCCCATGAGCAGTTCTTC	CASSPSSGRAHEQFF
.	TRBV10-2	TRBJ1-2	few	TGCGCCAGCAGTCTTAGATACAACTATGGCTACACCTTC	CASSLRYNYGYTF
.	TRBV30	TRBJ2-2	.	TGTGCCTGGAGTCTTTGGGGGGACACCGGGGAGCTGTTTTTT	CAWSLWGDTGELFF
.	TRBV12-3/TRBV12-4	TRBJ2-7	.	TGTGCCAGCAGCCAACTTCCACGGGAGCAGTACTTC	CASSQLPREQYF
TRBD2	TRBV19	TRBJ2-5	.	TGTGCCAGTCAAAGAGCGGGACTGCAAGAGACCCAGTACTTC	CASQRAGLQETQYF
.	TRBV9	TRBJ2-3	.	TGTGCCAGCAGCGTAGGGTTGAGGGAGTCGGGCACAGATACGCAGTATTTT	CASSVGLRESGTDTQYF